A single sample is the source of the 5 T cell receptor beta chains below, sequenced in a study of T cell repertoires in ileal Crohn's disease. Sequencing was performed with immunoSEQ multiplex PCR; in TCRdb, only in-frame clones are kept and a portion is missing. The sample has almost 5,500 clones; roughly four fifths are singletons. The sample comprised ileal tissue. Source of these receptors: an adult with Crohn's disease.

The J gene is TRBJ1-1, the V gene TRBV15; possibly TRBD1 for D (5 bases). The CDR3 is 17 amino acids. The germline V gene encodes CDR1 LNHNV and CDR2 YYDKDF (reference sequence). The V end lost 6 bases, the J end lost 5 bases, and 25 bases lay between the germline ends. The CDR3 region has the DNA TGTGCCACCAGTTCGAGGGGATCACAAGCCCGGGTAACTGAAGCTTTCTTT. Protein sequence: CATSSRGSQARVTEAFF.

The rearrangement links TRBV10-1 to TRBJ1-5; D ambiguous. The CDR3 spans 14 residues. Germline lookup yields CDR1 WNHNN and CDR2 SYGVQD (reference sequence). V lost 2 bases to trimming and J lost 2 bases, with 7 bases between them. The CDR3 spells CASSEGSRNQPQHF. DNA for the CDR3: TGCGCCAGCAGTGAGGGGTCGCGCAATCAGCCCCAGCATTTT.

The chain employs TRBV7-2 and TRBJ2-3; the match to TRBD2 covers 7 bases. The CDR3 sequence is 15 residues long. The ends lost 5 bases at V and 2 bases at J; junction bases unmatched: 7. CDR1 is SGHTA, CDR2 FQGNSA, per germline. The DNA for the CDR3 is TGTGCCAGCAGCCTCCGTCTAGCGGCCACAGATACGCAGTATTTT. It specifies CASSLRLAATDTQYF. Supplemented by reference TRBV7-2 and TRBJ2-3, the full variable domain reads GAGVSQSPSNKVTEKGKDVELRCDPISGHTALYWYRQSLGQGLEFLIYFQGNSAPDKSGLPSDRFSAERTGGSVSTLTIQRTQQEDSAVYLCASSLRLAATDTQYFGPGTRLTVL.

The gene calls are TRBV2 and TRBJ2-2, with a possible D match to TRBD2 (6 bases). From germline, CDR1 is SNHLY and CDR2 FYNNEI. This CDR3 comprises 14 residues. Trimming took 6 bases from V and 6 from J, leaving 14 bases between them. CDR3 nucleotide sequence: TGTGCCAGCAGGCCGGGACTGTGGCCCGGGGAGCTGTTTTTT. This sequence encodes CASRPGLWPGELFF.

The CDR3 sequence is CASSQPQGSYEQYF. Written as DNA, the CDR3 is TGTGCCAGCAGCCAACCCCAGGGGTCCTACGAGCAGTACTTC. The chain recombines TRBV16 with TRBJ2-7; TRBD1 might be the D (6 bases). V was trimmed by 2 bases and J by 1 base, leaving 9 bases between them. Germline lookup yields CDR1 KGHSY and CDR2 FQNENV. This CDR3 has 14 residues.